This T cell receptor (beta chain) was profiled in a study of blood T cell repertoires in COVID-19. With 7 bases removed from V and 5 bases from J, the gap between germline ends came to 14 bases. CDR3 length: 13 residues. Sequencing was performed with immunoSEQ multiplex PCR; in TCRdb, only in-frame clones are kept and a portion is missing. The table has tens of thousands of clones, nearly 90% seen once. The clonotype originates from a man in his 70s with active COVID-19. The specimen sequenced was peripheral blood. The rearrangement uses TRBV12-3 or TRBV12-4 and TRBJ2-5; D is possibly TRBD2 (6 bases). CDR3 bases: TGTGCCAGCACTACGGGAGAGCGGGAGACCCAGTACTTC. Protein product: CASTTGERETQYF.